A selection of T cell receptor beta chains follows, all from one sample in a study of shared clonotypes between healthy human individuals. The table came from immunoSEQ multiplex PCR; TCRdb's copy has only in-frame clones and leaves some out. The sample includes millions of clones, roughly 95% of them seen just once. Sequencing was carried out using naive CD4+ T cells sorted from blood. The receptors come from a man aged 18 to 29 in good health. CDR3s include the opening cysteine and the closing phenylalanine or tryptophan. The D gene is left open where the match is weak. The size of a clone is reported for some rows only, either as once, few or many, or as a class for expanded clones.

cdr3_nt: TGTGCCAGTAGTCGGATCGGGGTAGCGGACTCTGGGGCCAACGTCCTGACTTTC; cdr3_aa: CASSRIGVADSGANVLTF; clone_size: NA; j_call: TRBJ2-6; v_call: TRBV19; d_call: NA
cdr3_nt: TGTGCCAGCAGTGTAACCACAGATACGCAGTATTTT; cdr3_aa: CASSVTTDTQYF; clone_size: NA; j_call: TRBJ2-3; v_call: TRBV2; d_call: NA
cdr3_nt: TGTGCCAGCTCACCGTTGGGGGGTCCCTCCAATCAGCCCCAGCATTTT; cdr3_aa: CASSPLGGPSNQPQHF; clone_size: once; j_call: TRBJ1-5; v_call: TRBV18; d_call: NA
cdr3_nt: TGTGCCAGCATGGTTGGGGTGGGAGAGACCCAGTACTTC; cdr3_aa: CASMVGVGETQYF; clone_size: NA; j_call: TRBJ2-5; v_call: TRBV6-1; d_call: NA
cdr3_nt: TGTGCCAGCAGCCGTCTCCAAGGAACTAATGAAAAACTGTTTTTT; cdr3_aa: CASSRLQGTNEKLFF; clone_size: NA; j_call: TRBJ1-4; v_call: TRBV28; d_call: NA
cdr3_nt: TGTGCCAGCAGCGTAGCGGCAGTAGGCGAGCAGTACTTC; cdr3_aa: CASSVAAVGEQYF; clone_size: NA; j_call: TRBJ2-7; v_call: TRBV9; d_call: NA
cdr3_nt: TGTGCCTGGAGTGTACGTAACGAGCAGTACTTC; cdr3_aa: CAWSVRNEQYF; clone_size: once; j_call: TRBJ2-7; v_call: TRBV30; d_call: NA
cdr3_nt: TGCAGTGCTAGGGAAGAGACCCAGTACTTC; cdr3_aa: CSAREETQYF; clone_size: few; j_call: TRBJ2-5; v_call: TRBV20-1; d_call: NA
cdr3_nt: TGCAGCGTTGAAGGCGTCGACCCCTACGAGCAGTACTTC; cdr3_aa: CSVEGVDPYEQYF; clone_size: once; j_call: TRBJ2-7; v_call: TRBV29-1; d_call: NA
cdr3_nt: TGTGCCAGCAGCTTAGCGCCAGGCGGAGAGACCCAGTACTTC; cdr3_aa: CASSLAPGGETQYF; clone_size: NA; j_call: TRBJ2-5; v_call: TRBV7-2; d_call: NA
cdr3_nt: TGTGCCAGCAGGGTACAGGGGGTAAACGCCGGGGAGCTGTTTTTT; cdr3_aa: CASRVQGVNAGELFF; clone_size: NA; j_call: TRBJ2-2; v_call: TRBV6-5; d_call: TRBD1
cdr3_nt: TGTGCCAGCAGCTTTAAGGCCGATAGCAATCAGCCCCAGCATTTT; cdr3_aa: CASSFKADSNQPQHF; clone_size: NA; j_call: TRBJ1-5; v_call: TRBV7-2; d_call: NA
cdr3_nt: TGCGCCAGCAGGTTAGCGGGAAACCGGCCAGATACGCAGTATTTT; cdr3_aa: CASRLAGNRPDTQYF; clone_size: once; j_call: TRBJ2-3; v_call: TRBV5-1; d_call: TRBD2
cdr3_nt: TGCGCCAGCAGCTTGAGCCAGGGGGGCAGTAGTAACACTGAAGCTTTCTTT; cdr3_aa: CASSLSQGGSSNTEAFF; clone_size: NA; j_call: TRBJ1-1; v_call: TRBV5-1; d_call: TRBD1
cdr3_nt: TGTGCCAGCAGCTCTCGGGGGGAGTACGAGCAGTACTTC; cdr3_aa: CASSSRGEYEQYF; clone_size: NA; j_call: TRBJ2-7; v_call: TRBV7-2; d_call: TRBD2
cdr3_nt: TGTGCCAGCCCGGGACAATATGAAAAACTGTTTTTT; cdr3_aa: CASPGQYEKLFF; clone_size: NA; j_call: TRBJ1-4; v_call: TRBV19; d_call: NA
cdr3_nt: TGTGCCAGCAGTATCAGCCTTCAGAGCACAGATACGCAGTATTTT; cdr3_aa: CASSISLQSTDTQYF; clone_size: NA; j_call: TRBJ2-3; v_call: TRBV6-1; d_call: NA
cdr3_nt: TGTGCCACCAGAATAACAGGGGGCAATCAGCCCCAGCATTTT; cdr3_aa: CATRITGGNQPQHF; clone_size: NA; j_call: TRBJ1-5; v_call: TRBV27; d_call: TRBD1
cdr3_nt: TGTGCCAGCGCAAGCGACAGCAGCAATCAGCCCCAGCATTTT; cdr3_aa: CASASDSSNQPQHF; clone_size: NA; j_call: TRBJ1-5; v_call: TRBV6-1; d_call: NA
cdr3_nt: TGTGCCAGCAGCTTAGCAGGGGGCGCCGGAAACACCATATATTTT; cdr3_aa: CASSLAGGAGNTIYF; clone_size: NA; j_call: TRBJ1-3; v_call: TRBV7-9; d_call: TRBD1
cdr3_nt: TGCAGCGTTGAACTATTCGGGACAGGCCGGAAAGAGACCCAGTACTTC; cdr3_aa: CSVELFGTGRKETQYF; clone_size: NA; j_call: TRBJ2-5; v_call: TRBV29-1; d_call: TRBD1
cdr3_nt: TGTGCCAGCAGCTTAGCTCTGGTGAGCACAGATACGCAGTATTTT; cdr3_aa: CASSLALVSTDTQYF; clone_size: NA; j_call: TRBJ2-3; v_call: TRBV11-2; d_call: NA
cdr3_nt: TGCGCCAGCAGCCAACCCGGGTCCTACGAGCAGTACTTC; cdr3_aa: CASSQPGSYEQYF; clone_size: NA; j_call: TRBJ2-7; v_call: TRBV4-1; d_call: NA
cdr3_nt: TGTGCCTGGAGTGTTACAGGGGCTGGCACAGATACGCAGTATTTT; cdr3_aa: CAWSVTGAGTDTQYF; clone_size: NA; j_call: TRBJ2-3; v_call: TRBV30; d_call: TRBD1
cdr3_nt: TGTGCCAGCAGCTCAGGATTTTTCGGTTCTAGGGATGAGCAGTTCTTC; cdr3_aa: CASSSGFFGSRDEQFF; clone_size: NA; j_call: TRBJ2-1; v_call: TRBV7-3; d_call: NA
cdr3_nt: TGTGCCAGCACCGGCGATGGAGCACCAGAGACCCAGTACTTC; cdr3_aa: CASTGDGAPETQYF; clone_size: NA; j_call: TRBJ2-5; v_call: TRBV6-1; d_call: NA